Listed here are 10 T cell receptor beta chains from one sample, sequenced in a study of blood T cell repertoires in COVID-19. Measured with immunoSEQ multiplex PCR; TCRdb has only the in-frame clones, and not every one. The sample shows 110,000 to 150,000 clones, over 80% of them seen only once. The sample comprised PBMCs or T cells enriched from blood (not recorded which). The receptors derive from a woman in her thirties or forties who had recovered from COVID-19.

The chain uses TRBV10-3 and TRBJ1-1, with 8 positions matching TRBD1. The CDR3 is made up of 13 amino acids. In germline, CDR1 is ENHRY, CDR2 SYGVKD. The junction had 8 bases not matched to a gene; V was cut back by 8 bases and J by 6 bases. CDR3 region: CAIGRDRGAEAFF. The CDR3 nucleotides read TGTGCCATCGGCCGAGACAGGGGCGCTGAAGCTTTCTTT.

The chain combines TRBV5-1 with TRBJ1-1; unclear D gene. This CDR3 is 15 amino acids long. Trimming cost V 8 bases and J 0 bases, with 17 bases left between them. Germline V gives CDR1 SGHRS, CDR2 YFSETQ. The CDR3 DNA sequence: TGCGCCAGTAACTACGACGGGAATGTGAACACTGAAGCTTTCTTT. This encodes CASNYDGNVNTEAFF. The whole variable domain, remainder taken from reference TRBV5-1 and TRBJ1-1, is KAGVTQTPRYLIKTRGQQVTLSCSPISGHRSVSWYQQTPGQGLQFLFEYFSETQRNKGNFPGRFSGRQFSNSRSEMNVSTLELGDSALYLCASNYDGNVNTEAFFGQGTRLTVV.

The chain combines TRBV2 with TRBJ1-2; 11 bases agree with TRBD1. Germline CDR1 is SNHLY and CDR2 is FYNNEI. The ends lost 4 bases at V and 8 bases at J; junction bases unmatched: 6. The CDR3 extends over 14 amino acids. Here the CDR3 reads CASSVRTGGGGYTF. The CDR3 DNA sequence: TGTGCCAGCAGTGTAAGGACAGGGGGCGGCGGCTACACCTTC.

In its sample, this clone was seen once. The chain employs TRBV15 and TRBJ1-1; D is unclear. V shed 0 bases and J shed 9 bases, with 14 bases lying between them. The CDR3 extends over 14 amino acids. Germline CDR1 LNHNV, CDR2 YYDKDF (reference sequence). CDR3 residues: CATSRDREQSKAFF. CDR3 bases: TGTGCCACCAGCAGAGATCGGGAGCAAAGTAAAGCTTTCTTT.

The chain employs TRBV9 and TRBJ2-3, with 11 bases identical to TRBD2. The CDR3 length is 16 residues. V lost 5 bases, J lost 5 bases, and 10 bases stayed unmatched. Germline CDR1 is SGDLS and CDR2 is YYNGEE. The CDR3 spells CASSNGLAGVEDTQYF. DNA for the CDR3: TGTGCCAGCAGTAACGGACTAGCGGGTGTGGAAGATACGCAGTATTTT.

The V and J genes are TRBV19 and TRBJ1-5; D uncertain. This CDR3 is built from 16 residues. V shed 4 bases and J shed 5 bases, with 18 bases lying between them. CDR1 is LNHDA and CDR2 is SQIVND in the germline V gene (reference sequence). As DNA, the CDR3 is TGTGCCAGTAGTACTAGTTCCGGGAGAAGAGATCAGCCCCAGCATTTT. Its translation: CASSTSSGRRDQPQHF.

The chain links TRBV9 to TRBJ2-7; 7 positions match TRBD1. CDR1 is SGDLS, CDR2 YYNGEE, per germline. V trimming: 0 bases; J trimming: 3 bases; junction bases outside the gene matches: 6. The CDR3 length is 15 residues. CDR3 nucleotide sequence: TGTGCCAGCAGCGTAGGGGACAGATACAACTACGAGCAGTACTTC. It encodes CASSVGDRYNYEQYF.

The chain recombines TRBV19 with TRBJ1-2; 7 nucleotides line up with TRBD1. CDR1 and CDR2 (germline): LNHDA, SQIVND (reference sequence). The CDR3 extends over 12 amino acids. With V trimmed by 3 bases and J by 7 bases, 2 bases remained unmatched. CDR3 residues: CASSIRGSGYTF. The CDR3 DNA reads as TGTGCCAGTAGTATCAGGGGGAGTGGCTACACCTTC.

V gene TRBV11-1 combines with J gene TRBJ1-2; no clear D. CDR1 is SGHAT, CDR2 FQDESV, per germline (reference sequence). This CDR3 is 14 amino acids long. Trimming removed 5 bases at V and 2 bases at J, with 12 bases between. The CDR3 DNA follows: TGTGCCAGCAGCCCCCCCGGGGTGAACTATGGCTACACCTTC. Translation gives CASSPPGVNYGYTF.

V and J are TRBV24-1 and TRBJ2-7; TRBD1 aligns across 7 bases. The germline CDR1 and CDR2 sequences are KGHDR and SFDVKD. Germline trimming cut 5 bases from V and 0 bases from J; bases unmatched to any gene: 6. This CDR3 region has 15 residues. This CDR3 reads CATSGQGESSYEQYF. CDR3 nucleotides: TGTGCCACCAGTGGACAGGGCGAGAGCTCCTACGAGCAGTACTTC.